Below, 27 T cell receptor beta chains from the same sample are listed, as sequenced in a study of spatial heterogeneity in lung cancer. Time point: sample taken at primary tumor resection. TCRdb independently ran MiXCR on the 5' RACE reads; one entry per CDR3 protein. This table holds about 2,800 distinct CDR3 sequences, 7.5% to 10% found once. Source: normal lung tissue next to the tumor, taken at surgery. These receptors were collected from a male donor with early-stage non-small cell lung cancer.

The rearrangement uses TRBV7-2 and TRBJ2-3; 14 bases match TRBD2. The length of the CDR3 is 16 residues. V gave up 5 bases and J gave up 3 bases; unmatched junction bases: 4. Germline CDR1 reads SGHTA; CDR2 reads FQGNSA. The CDR3 nucleotides are TGTGCCAGCAGCCACGGACTAGCGGGAGGTACAGATACGCAGTATTTT. Translated: CASSHGLAGGTDTQYF. The full variable domain, in which reference TRBV7-2 and TRBJ2-3 provide the parts outside the CDR3, is GAGVSQSPSNKVTEKGKDVELRCDPISGHTALYWYRQSLGQGLEFLIYFQGNSAPDKSGLPSDRFSAERTGGSVSTLTIQRTQQEDSAVYLCASSHGLAGGTDTQYFGPGTRLTVL.

This clonotype has just a few counts. The chain combines TRBV20-1 with TRBJ2-5; 9 positions agree with TRBD2. Trimming at V came to 5 bases and at J to 5 bases, leaving 9 bases not matched to a gene. CDR1 and CDR2 (germline): DFQATT, SNEGSKA (reference sequence). The CDR3 length is 14 residues. This chain's CDR3 is CSAGLAKNMETQYF. CDR3 bases: TGCAGTGCTGGACTAGCGAAAAACATGGAGACCCAGTACTTC.

Points on this clonotype: A much larger clone sits a single nucleotide away, making a read error possible. The genes are TRBV5-5 and TRBJ2-1, with D uncertain. Germline V gives CDR1 SGHKS, CDR2 YYEKEE (reference sequence). Trimming left V 4 bases short and J 1 base short, with 9 bases between. The CDR3 covers 14 residues. CDR3 nucleotides: TGTGCCAGCAGCCGGACCGGTTCCTACAATGAGCAGTTCTTC. Translating gives CASSRTGSYNEQFF.

This clonotype qualifies as medium-sized. The rearrangement links TRBV29-1 to TRBJ2-2; 10 bases align to TRBD1. Germline values: CDR1 SQVTM, CDR2 ANQGSEA. The CDR3 length is 16 residues. J lost 5 bases, V lost 4 bases, and 10 bases had no gene match. The CDR3 loop is CSVAGTGAPKTGELFF. CDR3 bases: TGCAGCGTTGCCGGGACAGGGGCCCCAAAAACCGGGGAGCTGTTTTTT.

Relative to its sample, this clonotype is medium-sized (0.01 to 0.1%). The rearrangement joins TRBV14 to TRBJ2-3, with D perhaps assigned TRBD1 or TRBD2 (6 bases each). Germline V gene data show CDR1 as SGHDN and CDR2 as FVKESK. The CDR3 sequence is 17 residues long. V lost 4 bases to trimming and J lost 2 bases, with 19 bases between them. The CDR3 sequence: CASSPGRTVDYTDTQYF. CDR3 DNA: TGTGCCAGCAGCCCGGGGAGGACAGTCGATTACACAGATACGCAGTATTTT.

This clonotype qualifies as medium-sized. The chain links TRBV7-6 to TRBJ1-1, with 8 bases that match TRBD1. The CDR3 length is 13 residues. Germline CDR1 is SGHVS and CDR2 is FNYEAQ. V shed 4 bases and J 5 bases; nucleotides not matched to a gene: 3. DNA of the CDR3: TGTGCCAGCAGCTACAGGGGGGAAACTGAAGCTTTCTTT. Its translation is CASSYRGETEAFF. Full variable domain (missing parts from reference TRBV7-6 and TRBJ1-1): GAGVSQSPRYKVTKRGQDVALRCDPISGHVSLYWYRQALGQGPEFLTYFNYEAQQDKSGLPNDRFSAERPEGSISTLTIQRTEQRDSAMYRCASSYRGETEAFFGQGTRLTVV.

This clonotype appeared a few times. This chain connects TRBV4-1 to TRBJ2-7; 8 bases match TRBD2. Germline loops: CDR1 MGHRA, CDR2 YSYEKL. The V segment lost 0 bases and the J segment 5 bases; nucleotides outside the gene matches: 6. This CDR3 has 15 amino acids. CDR3 sequence: CASSQDIAGRDEQYF. Written as DNA, the CDR3 is TGCGCCAGCAGCCAAGATATAGCGGGGAGGGACGAGCAGTACTTC.

This clonotype was observed a few times. Germline and junction disagree at one end, which may indicate a read error. V usage is TRBV2 and J usage is TRBJ2-1; TRBD2 agrees at 8 bases. The germline gives CDR1 SNHLY, CDR2 FYNNEI. The CDR3 is 13 amino acids. CDR3 sequence reads: CASNGGAHNEQFF. CDR3 nucleotides: TGTGCAAGCAACGGGGGGGCGCACAATGAGCAGTTCTTC.

The chain combines TRBV20-1 with TRBJ2-5; D perhaps matches TRBD2 (6 bases). Germline assignment: CDR1 DFQATT and CDR2 SNEGSKA (reference sequence). This CDR3 comprises 16 residues. Trimming took off 2 bases at V and 4 bases at J, with 20 bases between the two ends. The chain's CDR3 is CSARRSSVGIVETQYF. The CDR3 DNA follows: TGCAGTGCTAGACGGTCTAGCGTGGGAATAGTAGAGACCCAGTACTTC.

Ten or more counts support this clonotype. This sequence joins TRBV20-1 and TRBJ2-1; perhaps TRBD1 as D (5 bases). This CDR3 has 14 amino acids. Germline V gene sequence: CDR1 DFQATT, CDR2 SNEGSKA (reference sequence). V dropped 0 bases and J dropped 5 bases, with 11 bases sitting between them. CDR3 region: CSARDKGMNNEQFF. CDR3 DNA: TGCAGTGCTAGAGATAAGGGGATGAACAATGAGCAGTTCTTC.

This clonotype counts as medium-sized. The rearrangement joins TRBV19 to TRBJ1-5; possibly TRBD1 for D (6 bases). The length of the CDR3 is 14 residues. The germline gives CDR1 LNHDA, CDR2 SQIVND (reference sequence). V was pared by 6 bases and J by 3 bases, with 12 bases between. The CDR3 DNA follows: TGTGCCAGTAGAGGACAGTCGCCCAATCAGCCCCAGCATTTT. Protein: CASRGQSPNQPQHF.

By proportion, this clonotype is medium-sized. The chain couples TRBV7-2 to TRBJ2-3; 9 bases map to TRBD2. This CDR3 is built from 17 residues. CDR1 SGHTA and CDR2 FQGNSA come from the germline V gene. V trimming: 2 bases; J trimming: 6 bases; junction bases outside the gene matches: 12. DNA for the CDR3: TGTGCCAGCAGCTTATGGGGCCGCGGGGGGGCCTCGGATACGCAGTATTTT. Translating gives CASSLWGRGGASDTQYF.

This clonotype was seen ten or more times. V is TRBV6-4 and J is TRBJ2-1, with 9 bases matching TRBD2. This CDR3 is built from 15 residues. Germline assignment: CDR1 MRHNA and CDR2 SNTAGT. The trim removed 8 bases at V and 9 bases at J, leaving 14 bases unmatched. The CDR3 here is CASGRIAGEAGEQFF. DNA for the CDR3: TGTGCCAGCGGACGAATAGCGGGAGAGGCTGGTGAGCAGTTCTTC.

This clonotype qualifies as medium-sized. V and J are TRBV20-1 and TRBJ2-4; 11 bases are shared with TRBD2. The CDR3 has 15 amino acids. J was trimmed by 2 bases and V by 5 bases; bases with no gene match: 5. Germline V gene data show CDR1 as DFQATT and CDR2 as SNEGSKA (reference sequence). The CDR3 here is CSAYSGGASKNIQYF. CDR3 coding DNA: TGCAGTGCTTATAGCGGGGGGGCTTCCAAAAACATTCAGTACTTC.

In this sample, this clonotype is medium-sized. This chain's CDR3 is CASSPPSSGSYNEQFF. CDR3 bases: TGTGCCAGCTCACCACCGTCGTCGGGCTCCTACAATGAGCAGTTCTTC. This chain connects TRBV18 to TRBJ2-1; no definite D call. There are 16 residues in the CDR3. Trimming left V 0 bases short and J 0 bases short, with 9 bases between. Germline assignment: CDR1 KGHSH and CDR2 LQKENI.

Points on this clonotype: The junction shows a germline mismatch at one end, possibly a read error. The V gene is TRBV7-7, the J gene TRBJ2-3; TRBD2 matches 11 bases. Germline V gene sequence: CDR1 SSHAT, CDR2 FNYEAQ (reference sequence). This CDR3 region has 19 residues. The CDR3 coding sequence is TGTGCTAGCAGCAGACTAGCGGGACCGAGCTTCACCCTTCAGAATACGCAGTATTTT. Translated: CASSRLAGPSFTLQNTQYF. Complete variable domain (other parts from reference TRBV7-7 and TRBJ2-3): GAGVSQSPRYKVTKRGQDVTLRCDPISSHATLYWYQQALGQGPEFLTYFNYEAQPDKSGLPSDRFSAERPEGSISTLTIQRTEQRDSAMYRCASSRLAGPSFTLQNTQYFGPGTRLTVL.

Points on this clonotype: At one of its ends the junction is not consistent with the germline gene, which may arise from a read error. This chain links TRBV20-1 with TRBJ1-3; perhaps TRBD1 as D (6 bases). CDR1 is DFQATT and CDR2 is SNEGSKA in the germline V gene (reference sequence). This CDR3 has 13 amino acids. CDR3 nucleotides: TGCAGTGCTAGAAGCAGGGGTGGAGACACCATATATTTT. This codes for CSARSRGGDTIYF.

This clonotype has a handful of counts. CDR3 in DNA: TGTGCCAGCAGCTTAGATCGATCGGCGGGTATCTACGAGCAGTACTTC. This codes for CASSLDRSAGIYEQYF. The gene calls are TRBV11-2 and TRBJ2-7; weak D call: TRBD2 (5 bases). The CDR3 is 16 residues long. V was trimmed by 0 bases and J by 3 bases, leaving 15 bases between them. Germline assignment: CDR1 SGHAT and CDR2 FQNNGV.

This clonotype showed up many times. The chain is built from TRBV6-2 or TRBV6-3 and TRBJ2-1; 7 positions match TRBD2. The CDR3 has 12 amino acids. V dropped 10 bases and J dropped 8; count of bases not matched to a gene: 8. Germline CDR1 is MNHEY and CDR2 is SVGEGT. CDR3 region: CAIKSGMDEQFF. CDR3 DNA sequence: TGTGCCATCAAAAGCGGGATGGATGAGCAGTTCTTC.

Sample share makes this clonotype large (0.1 to 1%). The chain joins TRBV4-1 to TRBJ2-7; D gene ambiguous. V gave up 7 bases and J gave up 3 bases, with 10 bases separating them. CDR1 is MGHRA and CDR2 is YSYEKL in the germline V gene. The CDR3 loop spans 12 amino acids. Here the CDR3 DNA reads TGCGCCAGCACCGTTAGTGGCTACGAGCAGTACTTC. It translates to CASTVSGYEQYF.

The chain combines TRBV7-9 with TRBJ2-3; no clear D gene. The CDR3 runs to 14 residues. The V gene lost 4 bases and the J gene lost 2 bases, with 10 bases spanning the gap. Germline CDR1 reads SEHNR; CDR2 reads FQNEAQ (reference sequence). CDR3 in DNA: TGTGCCAGCAGCTCTCCCTCGACCACAGATACGCAGTATTTT. It is translated as CASSSPSTTDTQYF.

This clonotype is large. The chain employs TRBV20-1 and TRBJ2-7, with 8 bases aligning to TRBD2. The ends lost 1 base at V and 0 bases at J; junction bases unmatched: 5. CDR3 length: 15 residues. The germline V gene has CDR1 DFQATT and CDR2 SNEGSKA (reference sequence). The CDR3 protein is CSARGLAGNSYEQYF. Written as DNA, the CDR3 is TGCAGTGCTAGAGGCCTAGCGGGTAACTCCTACGAGCAGTACTTC.

This clonotype is deemed medium-sized. CDR3 loop: CASSQDAPRTSKIPNEQFF. Here the CDR3 DNA reads TGTGCCAGCAGCCAAGATGCGCCGAGGACTAGCAAAATCCCCAATGAGCAGTTCTTC. The chain is built from TRBV3-1 and TRBJ2-1; 8 positions match TRBD2. This CDR3 contains 19 residues. Trimming cost V 0 bases and J 6 bases; bases outside gene matches: 16. Germline CDR1 LGHDT, CDR2 YNNKEL (reference sequence).

By share, this clonotype counts as medium-sized (0.01 to 0.1%). The chain combines TRBV27 with TRBJ2-2; D assignment may be TRBD1 or TRBD2 (5 bases each). Trimming removed 3 bases from V and 7 bases from J, with 9 bases in between. CDR3 size: 13 residues. From germline, CDR1 is MNHEY and CDR2 SMNVEV (reference sequence). The CDR3 protein is CASSLGVNGELFF. Here the CDR3 DNA reads TGTGCCAGCAGTTTGGGGGTCAACGGGGAGCTGTTTTTT.

Within the sample, this clonotype is medium-sized (0.01 to 0.1%). The chain links TRBV4-3 to TRBJ2-1; 7 nucleotides agree with TRBD2. J lost 0 bases, V lost 0 bases, and 2 bases had no gene match. Germline V gene lookup returns CDR1 LGHNA and CDR2 YSLEER. This CDR3 has 16 residues. Here the CDR3 reads CASSQDGGGSYNEQFF. CDR3 in DNA: TGCGCCAGCAGCCAAGACGGCGGGGGCTCCTACAATGAGCAGTTCTTC.

This clonotype showed up many times. V and J are TRBV2 and TRBJ2-5; the match to TRBD2 covers 12 bases. The CDR3 contains 15 residues. From germline, CDR1 is SNHLY and CDR2 FYNNEI. Germline trimming cut 4 bases from V and 3 bases from J; bases unmatched to any gene: 3. CDR3 sequence (DNA): TGTGCCAGCAGTGGACTAGCGGGAGCTGAAGAGACCCAGTACTTC. This encodes CASSGLAGAEETQYF.

This clonotype is medium-sized within its sample. This chain uses TRBV28 with TRBJ1-1, with TRBD1 identical over 8 bases. The CDR3 extends over 15 amino acids. CDR1 and CDR2 (germline): MDHEN, SYDVKM. The V and J ends lost 6 bases and 3 bases, in that order; junction bases with no gene match: 9. CDR3 protein: CASSHRGWSYTEAFF. In nucleotides, the CDR3 is TGTGCCAGCAGCCACAGGGGGTGGTCGTACACTGAAGCTTTCTTT.